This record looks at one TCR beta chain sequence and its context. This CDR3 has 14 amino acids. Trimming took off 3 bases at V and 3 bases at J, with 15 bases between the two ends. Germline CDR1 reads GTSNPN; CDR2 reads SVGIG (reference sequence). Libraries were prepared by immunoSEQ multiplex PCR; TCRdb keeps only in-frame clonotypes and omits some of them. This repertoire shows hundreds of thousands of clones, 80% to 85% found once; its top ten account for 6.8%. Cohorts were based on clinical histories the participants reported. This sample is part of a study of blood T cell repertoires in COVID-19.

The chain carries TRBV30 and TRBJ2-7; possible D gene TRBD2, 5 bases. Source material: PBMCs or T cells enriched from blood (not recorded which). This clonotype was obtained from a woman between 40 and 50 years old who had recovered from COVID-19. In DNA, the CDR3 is TGTGCCTGGAGGCGGGCGCCCCCGAGCTACGAGCAGTACTTC. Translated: CAWRRAPPSYEQYF. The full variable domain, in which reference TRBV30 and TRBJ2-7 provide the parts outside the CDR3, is SQTIHQWPATLVQPVGSPLSLECTVEGTSNPNLYWYRQAAGRGLQLLFYSVGIGQISSEVPQNLSASRPQDRQFILSSKKLLLSDSGFYLCAWRRAPPSYEQYFGPGTRLTVT.